A selection of T cell receptor beta chains follows, all from one sample in a study of T cells in Graves' hyperthyroidism and ophthalmopathy. From the multiplex PCR reads, TCRdb called clonotypes with MiXCR, one entry per CDR3 protein. The sample gives roughly 700,000 distinct CDR3 sequences, 12% to 15% of which show up once; roughly 10% is in the top ten. Sequencing was performed on blood. All receptors derive from a woman aged 18-35 years with Graves' hyperthyroidism. The CDR3 runs from the conserved cysteine through the conserved F or W. D genes are given only for firm matches. The listing skips clone size in some rows; elsewhere it reads once, few, many or a size class.

clone size: many; J gene: TRBJ2-1; D gene: TRBD2; V gene: TRBV20-1; CDR3 DNA: TGCAGTGCTAGGGGACTAGCGGGACCCTCCTCCTACAATGAGCAGTTCTTC; CDR3 protein: CSARGLAGPSSYNEQFF
clone size: -; J gene: TRBJ1-6; D gene: TRBD1; V gene: TRBV20-1; CDR3 DNA: TGCAGTGCTCGGGGGACAGGGAGCTCACCCCTCCACTTT; CDR3 protein: CSARGTGSSPLHF
clone size: many; J gene: TRBJ2-1; D gene: TRBD2; V gene: TRBV7-6; CDR3 DNA: TGTGCCAGCAGCCAGCTGGGGCTAGCGGGAGGGCCGTCCCTGGGCAATGAGCAGTTCTTC; CDR3 protein: CASSQLGLAGGPSLGNEQFF
clone size: -; J gene: TRBJ2-7; D gene: -; V gene: TRBV4-1; CDR3 DNA: TGCGCCAGCAGCCAAGATCCGCTAGGGCGCTCCTACGAGCAGTACTTC; CDR3 protein: CASSQDPLGRSYEQYF
clone size: few; J gene: TRBJ2-2; D gene: -; V gene: TRBV6-6; CDR3 DNA: TGTGCCAGCAGTTACAGGGAAAACACCGGGGAGCTGTTTTTT; CDR3 protein: CASSYRENTGELFF
clone size: -; J gene: TRBJ1-2; D gene: -; V gene: TRBV5-6; CDR3 DNA: TGTGCCAGCAGCTTGGTTACAGGCGGGGCCTATGGCTACACCTTC; CDR3 protein: CASSLVTGGAYGYTF
clone size: many; J gene: TRBJ1-2; D gene: -; V gene: TRBV6-2/TRBV6-3; CDR3 DNA: TGTGCCAGCAGTTACTCCGCGGGGCGCTATGGCTACACCTTC; CDR3 protein: CASSYSAGRYGYTF
clone size: -; J gene: TRBJ2-3; D gene: TRBD2; V gene: TRBV7-2; CDR3 DNA: TGTGCCAGCAGCTCCTACTCATACGGGAGGATTGCAGATACGCAGTATTTT; CDR3 protein: CASSSYSYGRIADTQYF
clone size: few; J gene: TRBJ1-3; D gene: -; V gene: TRBV11-1; CDR3 DNA: TGTGCCAGCAGCGCCCGTGGGGAATCTGGAAACACCATATATTTT; CDR3 protein: CASSARGESGNTIYF
clone size: many; J gene: TRBJ2-3; D gene: TRBD2; V gene: TRBV7-2; CDR3 DNA: TGTGCCAGCAGCTTACGGCTAGCGGCTAGCACAGATACGCAGTATTTT; CDR3 protein: CASSLRLAASTDTQYF
clone size: many; J gene: TRBJ1-2; D gene: TRBD1; V gene: TRBV20-1; CDR3 DNA: TGCAGTGCTAGAGCGGGGACAGGTTATCTCAGTGGCTACACCTTC; CDR3 protein: CSARAGTGYLSGYTF
clone size: many; J gene: TRBJ1-1; D gene: -; V gene: TRBV7-2; CDR3 DNA: TGTGCCAGCAGCTTATCGTACACTGAAGCTTTCTTT; CDR3 protein: CASSLSYTEAFF
clone size: -; J gene: TRBJ2-3; D gene: -; V gene: TRBV28; CDR3 DNA: TGTGCCAGCAGTCCGACAGGACGCACAGATACGCAGTATTTT; CDR3 protein: CASSPTGRTDTQYF
clone size: few; J gene: TRBJ2-1; D gene: -; V gene: TRBV11-2; CDR3 DNA: TGTGCCAGCAGCTCCCAACACGCCCAGACCTACAATGAGCAGTTCTTC; CDR3 protein: CASSSQHAQTYNEQFF
clone size: -; J gene: TRBJ1-3; D gene: -; V gene: TRBV25-1; CDR3 DNA: TGTGCCAGCAGTGGGGGACGGGGCGCTGGAAACACCATATATTTT; CDR3 protein: CASSGGRGAGNTIYF
clone size: many; J gene: TRBJ2-5; D gene: TRBD2; V gene: TRBV6-2/TRBV6-3; CDR3 DNA: TGTGCCAGCAGTTACTCGGGTAGCGGGAGCCAAGAGACCCAGTACTTC; CDR3 protein: CASSYSGSGSQETQYF
clone size: many; J gene: TRBJ2-7; D gene: -; V gene: TRBV7-8; CDR3 DNA: TGTGCCAGCAGCTATTCGACTACGGCCTACGAGCAGTACTTC; CDR3 protein: CASSYSTTAYEQYF
clone size: -; J gene: TRBJ2-2; D gene: -; V gene: TRBV12-3/TRBV12-4; CDR3 DNA: TGTGCTATCGACTCGCTGAACACCGGGGAGCTGTTTTTT; CDR3 protein: CAIDSLNTGELFF
clone size: -; J gene: TRBJ1-2; D gene: -; V gene: TRBV6-1; CDR3 DNA: TGTGCCAGCAATGCACAGGAGCGAGGAGTATATGGCTACACCTTC; CDR3 protein: CASNAQERGVYGYTF
clone size: -; J gene: TRBJ1-6; D gene: -; V gene: TRBV6-1; CDR3 DNA: TGTGCCAGCAGTGAAAGTCGGCCCCTTAATTCACCCCTCCACTTT; CDR3 protein: CASSESRPLNSPLHF
clone size: many; J gene: TRBJ1-4; D gene: -; V gene: TRBV2; CDR3 DNA: TGTGCCAGCAGTGAAGCGCTTAGGGGGGATGAAAAACTGTTTTTT; CDR3 protein: CASSEALRGDEKLFF
clone size: few; J gene: TRBJ2-1; D gene: TRBD1; V gene: TRBV28; CDR3 DNA: TGTGCCAGCATTTCCTGGACAGGGGGCCAGCAGTTCTTC; CDR3 protein: CASISWTGGQQFF
clone size: many; J gene: TRBJ2-5; D gene: -; V gene: TRBV11-2; CDR3 DNA: TGTGCCAGCAGCTTAGATTGGGGGTTTCAAGAGACCCAGTACTTC; CDR3 protein: CASSLDWGFQETQYF
clone size: once; J gene: TRBJ2-1; D gene: TRBD2; V gene: TRBV20-1; CDR3 DNA: TGCAGTGCTGGAGATTGGGTAGCGGGAGAGTACAATGAGCAGTTCTTC; CDR3 protein: CSAGDWVAGEYNEQFF
clone size: -; J gene: TRBJ1-4; D gene: -; V gene: TRBV29-1; CDR3 DNA: TGCAGCGTTGAAGATTCTGGGGGGGCGGCGGGCGAAAAACTGTTTTTT; CDR3 protein: CSVEDSGGAAGEKLFF
clone size: -; J gene: TRBJ1-1; D gene: TRBD1; V gene: TRBV28; CDR3 DNA: TGTGCCAGCAGTTTGTCAGCAGGGGGCCTGAGCACTGAAGCTTTCTTT; CDR3 protein: CASSLSAGGLSTEAFF
clone size: -; J gene: TRBJ2-5; D gene: -; V gene: TRBV2; CDR3 DNA: TGTGCCAGCAGTGAAAGAGGACCAGGGACGTACTTC; CDR3 protein: CASSERGPGTYF
clone size: few; J gene: TRBJ1-2; D gene: -; V gene: TRBV3-1; CDR3 DNA: TGTGCCAGCAGCCATAAAGGAAACTATGGCTACACCTTC; CDR3 protein: CASSHKGNYGYTF
clone size: -; J gene: TRBJ2-7; D gene: TRBD2; V gene: TRBV6-1; CDR3 DNA: TGTGCCAGCAGGGGACTAGCGGGACGTCTTCGCGAGCAGTACTTC; CDR3 protein: CASRGLAGRLREQYF
clone size: few; J gene: TRBJ2-1; D gene: TRBD2; V gene: TRBV6-1; CDR3 DNA: TGTGCCAGCAGTTATGAGGCGGGAGGCCTCAATGAGCAGTTCTTC; CDR3 protein: CASSYEAGGLNEQFF
clone size: once; J gene: TRBJ1-4; D gene: TRBD1; V gene: TRBV25-1; CDR3 DNA: TGTGCCAGCAGTGATCCCGGGACAGGGGTTGAAAAACTGTTTTTT; CDR3 protein: CASSDPGTGVEKLFF
clone size: many; J gene: TRBJ1-4; D gene: -; V gene: TRBV30; CDR3 DNA: TGTGCCTGGAACCGGGACGGCTATAATGAAAAACTGTTTTTT; CDR3 protein: CAWNRDGYNEKLFF
clone size: many; J gene: TRBJ1-1; D gene: -; V gene: TRBV12-3/TRBV12-4; CDR3 DNA: TGTGCCAGCAGTTTAGTTATAGGGACGGGTAACACTGAAGCTTTCTTT; CDR3 protein: CASSLVIGTGNTEAFF
clone size: many; J gene: TRBJ2-2; D gene: TRBD1; V gene: TRBV7-8; CDR3 DNA: TGTGCCAGCAAGAGACAGGGTAACACCGGGGAGCTGTTTTTT; CDR3 protein: CASKRQGNTGELFF
clone size: many; J gene: TRBJ2-3; D gene: TRBD1; V gene: TRBV11-2; CDR3 DNA: TGTGCCAGCAGCCATGGACAGGGACGCACAGATACGCAGTATTTT; CDR3 protein: CASSHGQGRTDTQYF
clone size: -; J gene: TRBJ2-3; D gene: -; V gene: TRBV5-8; CDR3 DNA: TGTGCCAGCAGCCTTCCAGGGGAGGGCCCGACAACAGATACGCAGTATTTT; CDR3 protein: CASSLPGEGPTTDTQYF
clone size: -; J gene: TRBJ2-7; D gene: -; V gene: TRBV29-1; CDR3 DNA: TGCAGCGTTCGAGAGGGAGAGCAGTACTTC; CDR3 protein: CSVREGEQYF
clone size: many; J gene: TRBJ1-1; D gene: -; V gene: TRBV20-1; CDR3 DNA: TGCAGTGCTAGTGAGACAGACACTGAAGCTTTCTTT; CDR3 protein: CSASETDTEAFF
clone size: many; J gene: TRBJ1-5; D gene: TRBD1; V gene: TRBV2; CDR3 DNA: TGTGCCAGCAGTGAGACAGGGGGTGGGAATCAGCCCCAGCATTTT; CDR3 protein: CASSETGGGNQPQHF
clone size: many; J gene: TRBJ2-1; D gene: -; V gene: TRBV11-2; CDR3 DNA: TGTGCCAGCAGCCCCCTCTACAATGAGCAGTTCTTC; CDR3 protein: CASSPLYNEQFF
clone size: -; J gene: TRBJ2-7; D gene: TRBD2; V gene: TRBV3-1; CDR3 DNA: TGTGCCAGCAGCCAAGATACTAGAATAGCGGGATCCTACGAGCAGTACTTC; CDR3 protein: CASSQDTRIAGSYEQYF
clone size: few; J gene: TRBJ2-3; D gene: TRBD1; V gene: TRBV20-1; CDR3 DNA: TGCAGTGCTAGGGCCGGGACAGGGGGCCCCGGGGGAAAGACGCAGTATTTT; CDR3 protein: CSARAGTGGPGGKTQYF
clone size: -; J gene: TRBJ2-5; D gene: -; V gene: TRBV7-2; CDR3 DNA: TGTGCCAGCAGCTTAGTTCGCTTTTCGGAGACCCAGTACTTC; CDR3 protein: CASSLVRFSETQYF
clone size: many; J gene: TRBJ2-2; D gene: TRBD2; V gene: TRBV28; CDR3 DNA: TGTGCCAGCCCCGCTTGGGGGACTAAGAACACCGGGGAGCTGTTTTTT; CDR3 protein: CASPAWGTKNTGELFF
clone size: few; J gene: TRBJ2-1; D gene: TRBD1; V gene: TRBV27; CDR3 DNA: TGTGCCAGCAGTCCCTACCGGGACAGGGGTGGCAATGAGCAGTTCTTC; CDR3 protein: CASSPYRDRGGNEQFF